A selection of T cell receptor beta chains follows, all from one sample in a study of cytomegalovirus exposure and HLA in healthy donors. This table comes from immunoSEQ multiplex PCR, and its TCRdb copy is limited to in-frame clones, with some not included. The sample shows some 100,000 clones, 81% of them seen only once. Material for sequencing was PBMCs. The receptors derive from a girl under 10 years old in good health and CMV-seropositive. Both conserved end residues are part of each CDR3. D genes are given only for firm matches. Some rows have no size entry. The others give once, few or many, or a class for an expanded clone.

DNA | CDR3 | J | size | D | V
TGTGCCAGCAGGAGGGATGGACAGCCCCAGCATTTT | CASRRDGQPQHF | TRBJ1-5 | once | . | TRBV2
TGTGCCAGCAGCTTATCCCGGGACAGGTCTAACTATGGCTACACCTTC | CASSLSRDRSNYGYTF | TRBJ1-2 | . | TRBD1 | TRBV7-2
TGTGCCAGCAGTTACTCGAGAGGGCTGGAAGCTTTCTTT | CASSYSRGLEAFF | TRBJ1-1 | . | . | TRBV6-5
TGTGCCAGCAGACGACAGGGCGCCACTAATGAAAAACTGTTTTTT | CASRRQGATNEKLFF | TRBJ1-4 | . | TRBD1 | TRBV6-5
TGTGCCAGCAGTTACTCGGGGGACAGCCTTAATGAAAAACTGTTTTTT | CASSYSGDSLNEKLFF | TRBJ1-4 | . | TRBD1 | TRBV6-5
TGTGCCAGCAGCGTAGGTCCCACCTACAATGAGCAGTTCTTC | CASSVGPTYNEQFF | TRBJ2-1 | . | . | TRBV9
TGTGCCAGTAGTCCCCGGGGAGGAATCTCCTACGAGCAGTACTTC | CASSPRGGISYEQYF | TRBJ2-7 | . | . | TRBV19
TGTGCCAGCAGCACCCCGACAGTTAACAATGAGCAGTTCTTC | CASSTPTVNNEQFF | TRBJ2-1 | . | . | TRBV5-4
TGTGCCAGCAGTCCGGGGACAGGGAATTTTAACTATGGCTACACCTTC | CASSPGTGNFNYGYTF | TRBJ1-2 | . | TRBD1 | TRBV28
TGTGCCAGCAGCCCCCCAGGGTACAGCGCGGGGGTTATCGGAGCTTTCTTT | CASSPPGYSAGVIGAFF | TRBJ1-1 | . | . | TRBV28
TGTGCCAGCAGCAGTACGGGACAGGGATTCTATGGCTACACCTTC | CASSSTGQGFYGYTF | TRBJ1-2 | . | TRBD1 | TRBV5-4
TGTGCCAGCAGCCGAATAAGCCAGCGGGGCGCTGGGGCCAACGTCCTGACTTTC | CASSRISQRGAGANVLTF | TRBJ2-6 | . | TRBD2 | TRBV11-2
TGTGCCAGTAACCGGGACTCACTCACAGATACGCAGTATTTT | CASNRDSLTDTQYF | TRBJ2-3 | . | . | TRBV19
TGTGCCAGCAGTGACAGTAACTATGGCTACACCTTC | CASSDSNYGYTF | TRBJ1-2 | once | . | TRBV2
TGCAGCCCTCCGAGAACAACGATCTTTCGGAGCGAGCAGTACTTC | CSPPRTTIFRSEQYF | TRBJ2-7 | . | . | TRBV29-1
TGTGCCAGCGCTTTAGGGACAGGGGGCCTTAATAGCAATCAGCCCCAGCATTTT | CASALGTGGLNSNQPQHF | TRBJ1-5 | . | TRBD1 | TRBV28
TGTGCCAGCAGCGCGGGGAAGGGGGTTTTCTACGAGCAGTACTTC | CASSAGKGVFYEQYF | TRBJ2-7 | . | . | TRBV9
TGTGCCAGCAGCCAAGATCTTAACGCGGGAGCTCGAGAGACCCAGTACTTC | CASSQDLNAGARETQYF | TRBJ2-5 | . | TRBD2 | TRBV4-2
TGCAGCGTTGATCTCCCCGGGGAGCAGAACACTGAAGCTTTCTTT | CSVDLPGEQNTEAFF | TRBJ1-1 | . | . | TRBV29-1
TGTGCCAGCAGCCAAGAGCAAGGGGTTCGGACTGAAGCTTTCTTT | CASSQEQGVRTEAFF | TRBJ1-1 | . | . | TRBV14
TGTGCTAGTGGTGGGGACCCGGGACTCAGGAACACTGAAGCTTTCTTT | CASGGDPGLRNTEAFF | TRBJ1-1 | . | . | TRBV12-5
TGTGCCATCAGTGAGCCAAGGACAGGCTACAATGAGCAGTTCTTC | CAISEPRTGYNEQFF | TRBJ2-1 | . | TRBD1 | TRBV10-3
TGCAGTGGTGGACTTTACTACGAGCAGTACTTC | CSGGLYYEQYF | TRBJ2-7 | once | . | TRBV20-1
TGCGCCAGCAGCCCACATCTAGCGGGAGGGGCAGAGACCCAGTACTTC | CASSPHLAGGAETQYF | TRBJ2-5 | . | TRBD2 | TRBV4-1
TGCAGCGCCCGGACAGCTATGAACACTGAAGCTTTCTTT | CSARTAMNTEAFF | TRBJ1-1 | . | . | TRBV29-1
TGCAGCGTTGAGGAGGTCGGATCCTACGAGCAGTACTTC | CSVEEVGSYEQYF | TRBJ2-7 | . | . | TRBV29-1
TGCGCCAGCAGCCAAGTTGCAGGGGCGTTAGATGGCTACACCTTC | CASSQVAGALDGYTF | TRBJ1-2 | . | . | TRBV4-1
TGTGCCAGCAGTTACGCTCAGAAGAACTCTGGAAACACCATATATTTT | CASSYAQKNSGNTIYF | TRBJ1-3 | few | . | TRBV6-5
TGCGCCAGCAAAAGAGGACTAGCGGACAATGAGCAGTTCTTC | CASKRGLADNEQFF | TRBJ2-1 | . | TRBD2 | TRBV5-1
TGTGCCAGCAGTGCAGGGTACGGAAAACTGTTTTTT | CASSAGYGKLFF | TRBJ1-4 | . | . | TRBV28
TGTGCCAGCAGCTTAGGCCCGGGATACGAGCAGTACTTC | CASSLGPGYEQYF | TRBJ2-7 | . | . | TRBV11-2
TGTGCCAGCAGCCAAGTTTCAGTGAACACCGGGGAGCTGTTTTTT | CASSQVSVNTGELFF | TRBJ2-2 | . | . | TRBV14
TGCGCCAGCAGCCAAGGGCAGGGTAACGAAAAACTGTTTTTT | CASSQGQGNEKLFF | TRBJ1-4 | . | . | TRBV4-3
TGTGCCAGCAGTTTAACAGGGTATCGTTCTGGCTACACCTTC | CASSLTGYRSGYTF | TRBJ1-2 | once | . | TRBV27
TGCGCCAGCAGCCCTACCGGTCTTGAGCAGTTCTTC | CASSPTGLEQFF | TRBJ2-1 | few | . | TRBV4-1
TGTGCCAGCAGTGTATATCCTTACCCGGGACAAGGAGGTGGAAACACCATATATTTT | CASSVYPYPGQGGGNTIYF | TRBJ1-3 | few | . | TRBV27
TGTGCCAGCAGCTTAGGGACCGGGACAGGGGGTATGAACACTGAAGCTTTCTTT | CASSLGTGTGGMNTEAFF | TRBJ1-1 | . | TRBD1 | TRBV7-9
TGTGCCAGCTCACCCACCGGAGAGACCCAGTACTTC | CASSPTGETQYF | TRBJ2-5 | few | . | TRBV18
TGTGCCAGTGCACGAGACAGGGGTCTATACAATGAGCAGTTCTTC | CASARDRGLYNEQFF | TRBJ2-1 | . | TRBD1 | TRBV19
TGTGCCAGCAGCGCCCGGACAGGGAACACTGAAGCTTTCTTT | CASSARTGNTEAFF | TRBJ1-1 | once | TRBD1 | TRBV9
TGTGCCTGGAGTGTCACCAGGGGGAGTGAAAAACTGTTTTTT | CAWSVTRGSEKLFF | TRBJ1-4 | . | TRBD1 | TRBV30
TGTGCCAGCTCGATCCTAGTTCAAGACAATGAGCAGTTCTTC | CASSILVQDNEQFF | TRBJ2-1 | . | . | TRBV5-4
TGTGCCAGCAGCTTAGGTGTTAGCGGGGTCTTGCTGTCCGAGCAGTACTTC | CASSLGVSGVLLSEQYF | TRBJ2-7 | . | TRBD2 | TRBV7-8
TGTGCCATCGAACCCGGACAGGGAGGGGGAAAACTGTTTTTT | CAIEPGQGGGKLFF | TRBJ1-4 | . | TRBD1 | TRBV28
TGTGCTAGTGGTCCCGACAGGGGCGTAGAGACCCAGTACTTC | CASGPDRGVETQYF | TRBJ2-5 | . | TRBD1 | TRBV12-5
TGTGCCAGCAGCGTAACAGGGATTAACACTGAAGCTTTCTTT | CASSVTGINTEAFF | TRBJ1-1 | . | . | TRBV9
TGTGCCAGCGAGGGACTGTCGGAGCAGTTCTTC | CASEGLSEQFF | TRBJ2-1 | . | . | TRBV28